These T cell receptor beta chains were read from a single sample in a study of blood T cell repertoires in COVID-19. This table comes from immunoSEQ multiplex PCR, and its TCRdb copy is limited to in-frame clones, with some not included. The table has under 200,000 clones, 80% to 90% seen once; the top ten hold roughly 8.2%. Sequences were obtained from peripheral blood. These TCRs come from a man between 60 and 75 years old with acute or convalescent COVID-19. Both conserved end residues are part of each CDR3. The D gene is left open where the match is weak. Clone size is shown for a subset of rows, as once, few, many or a class of expanded clone.

V gene: TRBV7-8
J gene: TRBJ2-5
D gene: TRBD2
clone size: -
CDR3 protein: CASRDSGRASETQYF
CDR3 DNA: TGTGCCAGCAGAGATAGCGGGAGGGCCAGTGAGACCCAGTACTTC

V gene: TRBV30
J gene: TRBJ2-4
D gene: TRBD2
clone size: -
CDR3 protein: CAGEAGAGGPHIQYF
CDR3 DNA: TGTGCCGGGGAGGCAGGAGCGGGAGGGCCCCACATTCAGTACTTC

V gene: TRBV3-1/TRBV3-2
J gene: TRBJ2-1
D gene: -
clone size: -
CDR3 protein: CASSLAVDNEQFF
CDR3 DNA: TGTGCCAGCAGCCTAGCGGTAGACAATGAGCAGTTCTTC

V gene: TRBV19
J gene: TRBJ1-2
D gene: -
clone size: -
CDR3 protein: CASSIPTSYYGYTF
CDR3 DNA: TGTGCCAGTAGTATCCCGACAAGCTACTATGGCTACACCTTC

V gene: TRBV3-1/TRBV3-2
J gene: TRBJ2-5
D gene: -
clone size: -
CDR3 protein: CASSQDGRGKETQYF
CDR3 DNA: TGTGCCAGCAGCCAAGATGGCAGGGGAAAAGAGACCCAGTACTTC

V gene: TRBV24-1
J gene: TRBJ2-1
D gene: TRBD2
clone size: -
CDR3 protein: CATSEAGGPIDEQFF
CDR3 DNA: TGTGCCACCAGTGAAGCGGGAGGGCCCATCGATGAGCAGTTCTTC

V gene: TRBV9
J gene: TRBJ2-3
D gene: -
clone size: once
CDR3 protein: CASSVGQGLADTQYF
CDR3 DNA: TGTGCCAGCAGCGTAGGGCAGGGACTGGCAGATACGCAGTATTTT

V gene: TRBV4-1
J gene: TRBJ1-4
D gene: TRBD1
clone size: -
CDR3 protein: CASSDDRVGNEKLFF
CDR3 DNA: TGCGCCAGCAGCGACGACAGGGTTGGGAATGAAAAACTGTTTTTT

V gene: TRBV29-1
J gene: TRBJ2-2
D gene: -
clone size: -
CDR3 protein: CSVGQGAAGELFF
CDR3 DNA: TGCAGCGTGGGGCAGGGCGCGGCCGGGGAGCTGTTTTTT

V gene: TRBV4-2
J gene: TRBJ1-1
D gene: TRBD1
clone size: -
CDR3 protein: CASSQDPSTGVSTEAFF
CDR3 DNA: TGTGCCAGCAGCCAAGATCCGAGTACAGGGGTTAGCACTGAAGCTTTCTTT

V gene: TRBV2
J gene: TRBJ2-7
D gene: -
clone size: once
CDR3 protein: CASRMDYSYEQYF
CDR3 DNA: TGTGCCAGCAGAATGGACTATTCCTACGAGCAGTACTTC

V gene: TRBV7-9
J gene: TRBJ2-5
D gene: -
clone size: once
CDR3 protein: CASGQTEETQYF
CDR3 DNA: TGTGCCAGCGGACAAACCGAAGAGACCCAGTACTTC

V gene: TRBV15
J gene: TRBJ2-5
D gene: -
clone size: -
CDR3 protein: CATSVGQETQYF
CDR3 DNA: TGTGCCACCAGCGTCGGCCAAGAGACCCAGTACTTC

V gene: TRBV10-2
J gene: TRBJ2-4
D gene: TRBD1
clone size: -
CDR3 protein: CASSDRDSLAKNIQYF
CDR3 DNA: TGCGCCAGCAGCGACCGGGACAGTCTAGCCAAAAACATTCAGTACTTC

V gene: TRBV28
J gene: TRBJ2-7
D gene: TRBD1
clone size: -
CDR3 protein: CASRPTTGGLYEQYF
CDR3 DNA: TGTGCCAGCAGGCCAACGACAGGGGGCTTGTACGAGCAGTACTTC

V gene: TRBV30
J gene: TRBJ2-1
D gene: TRBD2
clone size: once
CDR3 protein: CAWKKGLAGGYEQFF
CDR3 DNA: TGTGCCTGGAAAAAGGGACTAGCGGGAGGCTACGAGCAGTTCTTC

V gene: TRBV10-2
J gene: TRBJ2-2
D gene: -
clone size: few
CDR3 protein: CATSWPRNPGELFF
CDR3 DNA: TGCGCCACTTCCTGGCCTAGGAACCCCGGGGAGCTGTTTTTT

V gene: TRBV7-9
J gene: TRBJ2-2
D gene: TRBD1
clone size: -
CDR3 protein: CASSPADRGRGGELFF
CDR3 DNA: TGTGCCAGCAGTCCGGCGGACAGGGGTAGAGGCGGGGAGCTGTTTTTT

V gene: TRBV2
J gene: TRBJ1-6
D gene: -
clone size: -
CDR3 protein: CASTAGGGSSPLHF
CDR3 DNA: TGTGCCAGCACCGCAGGAGGAGGTTCTTCACCCCTCCACTTT

V gene: TRBV9
J gene: TRBJ2-7
D gene: TRBD2
clone size: -
CDR3 protein: CASRTSGRSYEQYF
CDR3 DNA: TGTGCCAGCCGGACTAGCGGGAGGTCCTACGAGCAGTACTTC

V gene: TRBV15
J gene: TRBJ2-7
D gene: -
clone size: -
CDR3 protein: CATSRDVQNYEQYF
CDR3 DNA: TGTGCCACCAGCAGAGATGTACAGAACTACGAGCAGTACTTC

V gene: TRBV4-1
J gene: TRBJ1-2
D gene: TRBD1
clone size: -
CDR3 protein: CASSEGPGQGAFGYTF
CDR3 DNA: TGCGCCAGCAGCGAAGGCCCGGGACAGGGGGCTTTTGGCTACACCTTC

V gene: TRBV27
J gene: TRBJ2-1
D gene: -
clone size: -
CDR3 protein: CASSLRGGLRYNEQFF
CDR3 DNA: TGTGCCAGCAGTTTAAGAGGAGGGCTCCGCTACAATGAGCAGTTCTTC

V gene: TRBV19
J gene: TRBJ1-5
D gene: TRBD1
clone size: -
CDR3 protein: CASSIQGVGQPQHF
CDR3 DNA: TGTGCCAGTAGTATACAGGGGGTAGGGCAGCCCCAGCATTTT

V gene: TRBV28
J gene: TRBJ2-7
D gene: TRBD1
clone size: -
CDR3 protein: CASSFSPSGRWGTGPPSSYEQYF
CDR3 DNA: TGTGCCAGCAGTTTCTCCCCAAGCGGTCGGTGGGGGACAGGGCCCCCCTCTAGCTACGAGCAGTACTTC

V gene: TRBV30
J gene: TRBJ2-1
D gene: TRBD2
clone size: -
CDR3 protein: CAWSVLAGDLGQFF
CDR3 DNA: TGTGCCTGGAGTGTACTAGCGGGGGACCTGGGGCAGTTCTTC

V gene: TRBV9
J gene: TRBJ1-2
D gene: -
clone size: -
CDR3 protein: CASSVDRNYGYTF
CDR3 DNA: TGTGCCAGCAGCGTAGACAGAAACTATGGCTACACCTTC

V gene: TRBV7-9
J gene: TRBJ1-2
D gene: -
clone size: -
CDR3 protein: CASSITGIYGYTF
CDR3 DNA: TGTGCCAGCAGCATCACAGGGATCTATGGCTACACCTTC

V gene: TRBV18
J gene: TRBJ1-4
D gene: TRBD1
clone size: -
CDR3 protein: CASSPASGGEKLFF
CDR3 DNA: TGTGCCAGCTCACCTGCTTCAGGGGGGGAAAAACTGTTTTTT

V gene: TRBV7-9
J gene: TRBJ2-5
D gene: -
clone size: -
CDR3 protein: CASSLVVGWSVGETQYF
CDR3 DNA: TGTGCCAGCAGCTTAGTTGTGGGCTGGTCGGTGGGAGAGACCCAGTACTTC

V gene: TRBV11-2
J gene: TRBJ2-5
D gene: -
clone size: -
CDR3 protein: CASSWGRGLGQETQYF
CDR3 DNA: TGTGCCAGCAGCTGGGGAAGGGGTTTGGGCCAAGAGACCCAGTACTTC

V gene: TRBV10-3
J gene: TRBJ1-5
D gene: -
clone size: -
CDR3 protein: CAIKDQLAGQPQHF
CDR3 DNA: TGTGCCATCAAGGACCAATTAGCGGGGCAGCCCCAGCATTTT

V gene: TRBV5-1
J gene: TRBJ1-6
D gene: TRBD1
clone size: -
CDR3 protein: CASSLVGQGGNSPLHF
CDR3 DNA: TGCGCCAGCAGCTTGGTAGGACAGGGGGGGAATTCACCCCTCCACTTT

V gene: TRBV11-2
J gene: TRBJ1-1
D gene: -
clone size: -
CDR3 protein: CASSLDPPGGTEAFF
CDR3 DNA: TGTGCCAGCAGCTTAGATCCCCCGGGGGGCACTGAAGCTTTCTTT

V gene: TRBV2
J gene: TRBJ2-7
D gene: -
clone size: -
CDR3 protein: CATGREPYEQYF
CDR3 DNA: TGTGCCACCGGACGGGAACCCTACGAGCAGTACTTC

V gene: TRBV6-6
J gene: TRBJ1-2
D gene: -
clone size: -
CDR3 protein: CASSSTGNYGYTF
CDR3 DNA: TGTGCCAGCAGCAGTACAGGAAACTATGGCTACACCTTC

V gene: TRBV6-5
J gene: TRBJ2-1
D gene: -
clone size: -
CDR3 protein: CASSLQKNFNNEQFF
CDR3 DNA: TGTGCCAGCAGTTTACAGAAGAACTTCAACAATGAGCAGTTCTTC

V gene: TRBV4-1
J gene: TRBJ1-3
D gene: -
clone size: -
CDR3 protein: CASAQGSGNTIYF
CDR3 DNA: TGCGCCAGCGCCCAGGGGTCCGGAAACACCATATATTTT

V gene: TRBV18
J gene: TRBJ1-5
D gene: -
clone size: once
CDR3 protein: CASSWVPSGGDQPQHF
CDR3 DNA: TGTGCCAGCTCCTGGGTACCCTCGGGCGGGGATCAGCCCCAGCATTTT

V gene: TRBV3-1/TRBV3-2
J gene: TRBJ1-2
D gene: -
clone size: -
CDR3 protein: CASSPIYGDGGYTF
CDR3 DNA: TGTGCCAGCAGCCCCATATACGGGGATGGCGGCTACACCTTC

V gene: TRBV7-9
J gene: TRBJ1-5
D gene: -
clone size: -
CDR3 protein: CASSLNGQPQHF
CDR3 DNA: TGTGCCAGCAGCTTAAACGGTCAGCCCCAGCATTTT

V gene: TRBV3-1/TRBV3-2
J gene: TRBJ2-1
D gene: -
clone size: -
CDR3 protein: CASTQRGSYNEQFF
CDR3 DNA: TGTGCCAGCACCCAACGGGGGTCTTACAATGAGCAGTTCTTC

V gene: TRBV13
J gene: TRBJ1-1
D gene: TRBD1
clone size: -
CDR3 protein: CASRRGGVNTEAFF
CDR3 DNA: TGTGCCAGCCGCAGAGGGGGCGTGAACACTGAAGCTTTCTTT

V gene: TRBV2
J gene: TRBJ1-1
D gene: -
clone size: -
CDR3 protein: CATREQGNTEAFF
CDR3 DNA: TGTGCCACCAGAGAACAGGGGAACACTGAAGCTTTCTTT

V gene: TRBV28
J gene: TRBJ1-6
D gene: -
clone size: once
CDR3 protein: CASGNTNSALHF
CDR3 DNA: TGTGCCTCCGGGAATACTAATTCGGCCCTCCACTTT

V gene: TRBV2
J gene: TRBJ1-6
D gene: -
clone size: once
CDR3 protein: CASTYNLGQLSSYNSPLHF
CDR3 DNA: TGTGCCAGCACCTATAACCTAGGACAGCTAAGCTCCTATAATTCACCCCTCCACTTT

V gene: TRBV6-5
J gene: TRBJ2-7
D gene: TRBD2
clone size: -
CDR3 protein: CASSRGLAYEQYF
CDR3 DNA: TGTGCCAGCAGTCGAGGACTAGCTTACGAGCAGTACTTC

V gene: TRBV10-3
J gene: TRBJ2-1
D gene: TRBD1
clone size: once
CDR3 protein: CAILGGQGPANEQFF
CDR3 DNA: TGTGCCATCCTCGGGGGACAGGGGCCGGCAAATGAGCAGTTCTTC

V gene: TRBV10-2
J gene: TRBJ1-5
D gene: -
clone size: -
CDR3 protein: CASSDRVSNQPQHF
CDR3 DNA: TGCGCCAGCAGTGACCGGGTAAGCAATCAGCCCCAGCATTTT